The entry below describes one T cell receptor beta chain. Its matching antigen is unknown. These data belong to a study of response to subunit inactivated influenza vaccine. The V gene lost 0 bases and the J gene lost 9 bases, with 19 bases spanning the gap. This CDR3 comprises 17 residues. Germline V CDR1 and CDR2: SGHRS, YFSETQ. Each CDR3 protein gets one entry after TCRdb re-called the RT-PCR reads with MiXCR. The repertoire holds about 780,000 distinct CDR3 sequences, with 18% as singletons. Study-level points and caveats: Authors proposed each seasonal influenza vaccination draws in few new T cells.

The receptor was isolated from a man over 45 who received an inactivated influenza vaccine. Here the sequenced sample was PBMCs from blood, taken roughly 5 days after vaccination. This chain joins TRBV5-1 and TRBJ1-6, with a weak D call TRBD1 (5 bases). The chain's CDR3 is CASSLGPGGASGSPLHF. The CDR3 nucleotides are TGCGCCAGCAGCTTGGGACCTGGAGGGGCAAGCGGTTCACCCCTCCACTTT.